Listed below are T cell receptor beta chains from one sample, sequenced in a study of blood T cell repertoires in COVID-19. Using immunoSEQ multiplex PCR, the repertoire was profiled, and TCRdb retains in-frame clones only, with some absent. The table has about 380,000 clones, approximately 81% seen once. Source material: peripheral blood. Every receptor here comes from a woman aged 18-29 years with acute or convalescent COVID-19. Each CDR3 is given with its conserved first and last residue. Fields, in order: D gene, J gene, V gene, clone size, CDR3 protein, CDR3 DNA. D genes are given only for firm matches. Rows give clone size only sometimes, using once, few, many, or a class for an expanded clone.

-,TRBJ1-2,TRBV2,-,CASRTEFYGYTF,TGTGCCAGCAGGACAGAGTTCTATGGCTACACCTTC
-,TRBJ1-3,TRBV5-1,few,CASSPDRNLGNTIYF,TGCGCCAGCAGCCCCGACAGGAACCTCGGAAACACCATATATTTT
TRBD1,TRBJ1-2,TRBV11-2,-,CASSFGGQGNYGYTF,TGTGCCAGCAGCTTCGGCGGACAGGGGAACTATGGCTACACCTTC
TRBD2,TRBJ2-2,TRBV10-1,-,CASSRTSGNTGELFF,TGCGCCAGCAGTAGGACTAGCGGGAACACCGGGGAGCTGTTTTTT
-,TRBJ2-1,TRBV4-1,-,CASSQEGQSSYNEQFF,TGCGCCAGCAGCCAAGAGGGGCAAAGCTCCTACAATGAGCAGTTCTTC
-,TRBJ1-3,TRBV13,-,CASSPSSGNTIYF,TGTGCCAGCAGCCCATCCTCTGGAAACACCATATATTTT
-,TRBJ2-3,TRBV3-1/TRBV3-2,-,CASSQLGLLGDTQYF,TGTGCCAGCAGCCAACTAGGCCTACTAGGAGATACGCAGTATTTT
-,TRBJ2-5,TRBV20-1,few,CSAEDQETQYF,TGCAGTGCTGAGGACCAAGAGACCCAGTACTTC
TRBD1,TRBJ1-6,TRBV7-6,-,CASSSAWRTGRWSPLHF,TGTGCCAGCAGCTCAGCTTGGAGGACAGGGAGGTGGTCACCCCTCCACTTT
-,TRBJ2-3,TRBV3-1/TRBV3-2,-,CASSQTPQRDTQYF,TGTGCCAGCAGCCAGACCCCCCAGCGCGATACGCAGTATTTT
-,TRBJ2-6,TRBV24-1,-,CATAGDFSGANVLTF,TGTGCCACGGCAGGGGATTTCTCTGGGGCCAACGTCCTGACTTTC
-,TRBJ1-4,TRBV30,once,CAWSVGRLVQQNEKLFF,TGTGCCTGGAGTGTCGGTCGACTAGTCCAACAAAATGAAAAACTGTTTTTT
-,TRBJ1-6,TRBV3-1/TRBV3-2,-,CASGGSFYNSPLHF,TGTGCCAGTGGAGGGTCTTTCTATAATTCACCCCTCCACTTT
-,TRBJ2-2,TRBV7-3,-,CASSLGTTTGELFF,TGTGCCAGCAGCTTAGGGACAACCACCGGGGAGCTGTTTTTT
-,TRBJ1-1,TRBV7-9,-,CASSRETVAAFF,TGTGCCAGCAGCCGGGAGACAGTAGCGGCTTTCTTT
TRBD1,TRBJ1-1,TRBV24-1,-,CATSDPGTGSTEAFF,TGTGCCACCAGTGATCCCGGGACAGGAAGCACTGAAGCTTTCTTT
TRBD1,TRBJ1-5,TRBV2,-,CASGTGYQPQHF,TGTGCCAGCGGGACAGGCTATCAGCCCCAGCATTTT
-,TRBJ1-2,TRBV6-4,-,CASSDSEGMGGYTF,TGTGCCAGCAGTGACTCGGAGGGGATGGGTGGCTACACCTTC
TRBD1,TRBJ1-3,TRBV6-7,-,CASTTGTGRSGNTIYF,TGTGCCAGCACCACGGGGACAGGGCGCTCTGGAAACACCATATATTTT
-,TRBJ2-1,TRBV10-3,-,CAIRYGSSYNEQFF,TGTGCCATCAGGTACGGGAGCTCCTACAATGAGCAGTTCTTC
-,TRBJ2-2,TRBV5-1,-,CASSWGLGDTGELFF,TGCGCCAGCAGCTGGGGGCTCGGGGACACCGGGGAGCTGTTTTTT
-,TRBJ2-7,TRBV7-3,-,CASSLNWSYEQYF,TGTGCCAGCAGCTTAAATTGGAGTTACGAGCAGTACTTC
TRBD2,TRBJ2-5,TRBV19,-,CASSLQGTIEETQYF,TGTGCCAGTAGTCTTCAAGGGACTATTGAAGAGACCCAGTACTTC
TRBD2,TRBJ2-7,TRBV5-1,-,CASSIATSGTYEQYF,TGCGCCAGCAGCATAGCTACTAGCGGAACCTACGAGCAGTACTTC
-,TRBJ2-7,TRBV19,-,CASTNSPGKQYF,TGTGCCAGTACCAACAGCCCCGGCAAGCAGTACTTC
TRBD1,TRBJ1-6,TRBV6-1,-,CASSDGTGEGSPLHF,TGTGCCAGCAGTGACGGGACAGGGGAAGGGTCACCCCTCCACTTT
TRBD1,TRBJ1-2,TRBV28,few,CASSSGQRLTRFNYGYTF,TGTGCCAGCAGTTCGGGACAGCGACTAACCCGTTTTAACTATGGCTACACCTTC
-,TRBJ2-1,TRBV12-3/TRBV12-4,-,CASRLGEQFF,TGTGCCTCACGACTGGGTGAGCAGTTCTTC
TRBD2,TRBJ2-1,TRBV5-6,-,CASSLPGAGAYTEQFF,TGTGCCAGCAGCCTGCCCGGAGCGGGAGCTTACACTGAGCAGTTCTTC
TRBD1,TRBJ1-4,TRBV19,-,CATSTGDNGKLFF,TGTGCCACCTCGACAGGGGATAATGGAAAACTGTTTTTT
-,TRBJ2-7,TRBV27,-,CASSRGTDLSYEQYF,TGTGCCAGCAGTCGCGGGACCGACCTCTCCTACGAGCAGTACTTC
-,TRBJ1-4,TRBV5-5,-,CASGSDRNEKLFF,TGTGCCAGCGGAAGTGACAGGAATGAAAAACTGTTTTTT
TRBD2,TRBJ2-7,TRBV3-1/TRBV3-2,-,CASSQAGLAGVLYF,TGTGCCAGCAGCCAAGCCGGACTAGCGGGAGTTTTGTACTTC
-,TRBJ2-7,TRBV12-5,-,CASGSILRPGGGGEQYF,TGTGCTAGTGGTTCGATCCTTCGCCCGGGGGGCGGTGGGGAGCAGTACTTC
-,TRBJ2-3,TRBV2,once,CASSARTGTDTQYF,TGTGCCAGCAGCGCACGGACAGGCACAGATACGCAGTATTTT
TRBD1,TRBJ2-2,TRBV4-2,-,CASSYRTGSDTGELFF,TGTGCCAGCAGCTACCGGACAGGGAGCGACACCGGGGAGCTGTTTTTT
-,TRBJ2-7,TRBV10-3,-,CAISEYWGGSYEQYF,TGTGCCATCAGTGAGTACTGGGGAGGCTCCTACGAGCAGTACTTC
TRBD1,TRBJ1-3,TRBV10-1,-,CASRETQQGVGNTIYF,TGCGCCAGCAGGGAGACCCAACAGGGGGTTGGAAACACCATATATTTT
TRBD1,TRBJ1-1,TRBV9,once,CASSVGQGRNTEAFF,TGTGCCAGCAGCGTCGGACAGGGGCGAAACACTGAAGCTTTCTTT
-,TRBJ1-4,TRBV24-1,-,CATSDFGTRLFF,TGTGCCACCAGTGATTTCGGTACGAGACTGTTTTTT
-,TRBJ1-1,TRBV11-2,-,CASSSRQSEAFF,TGTGCCAGCAGCTCCAGACAGTCTGAAGCTTTCTTT
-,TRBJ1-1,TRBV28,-,CASRTERVEAFF,TGTGCCAGCAGAACCGAACGCGTCGAAGCTTTCTTT
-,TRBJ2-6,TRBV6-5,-,CASSPVSGANVLTF,TGTGCCAGCAGTCCTGTATCTGGGGCCAACGTCCTGACTTTC
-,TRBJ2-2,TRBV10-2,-,CASSEGWRADTGELFF,TGCGCCAGCAGTGAGGGTTGGCGGGCCGACACCGGGGAGCTGTTTTTT
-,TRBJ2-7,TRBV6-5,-,CATSGGGDPYEQYF,TGTGCCACCTCAGGAGGGGGGGACCCCTACGAGCAGTACTTC
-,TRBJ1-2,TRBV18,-,CASSPPEARVRGYTF,TGTGCCAGCTCACCACCTGAAGCCCGGGTACGTGGCTACACCTTC
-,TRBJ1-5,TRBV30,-,CAWSLPFQPQHF,TGTGCCTGGAGTCTACCGTTTCAGCCCCAGCATTTT
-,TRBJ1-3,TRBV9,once,CASSGNRAGNTIYF,TGTGCCAGCAGCGGGAACAGGGCAGGAAACACCATATATTTT
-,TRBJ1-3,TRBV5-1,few,CASSLTGLRRAGNTIYF,TGCGCCAGCAGCTTGACGGGACTGCGACGAGCTGGAAACACCATATATTTT
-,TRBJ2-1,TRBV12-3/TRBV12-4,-,CASSFGVYNEQFF,TGTGCCAGCAGTTTTGGAGTGTACAATGAGCAGTTCTTC